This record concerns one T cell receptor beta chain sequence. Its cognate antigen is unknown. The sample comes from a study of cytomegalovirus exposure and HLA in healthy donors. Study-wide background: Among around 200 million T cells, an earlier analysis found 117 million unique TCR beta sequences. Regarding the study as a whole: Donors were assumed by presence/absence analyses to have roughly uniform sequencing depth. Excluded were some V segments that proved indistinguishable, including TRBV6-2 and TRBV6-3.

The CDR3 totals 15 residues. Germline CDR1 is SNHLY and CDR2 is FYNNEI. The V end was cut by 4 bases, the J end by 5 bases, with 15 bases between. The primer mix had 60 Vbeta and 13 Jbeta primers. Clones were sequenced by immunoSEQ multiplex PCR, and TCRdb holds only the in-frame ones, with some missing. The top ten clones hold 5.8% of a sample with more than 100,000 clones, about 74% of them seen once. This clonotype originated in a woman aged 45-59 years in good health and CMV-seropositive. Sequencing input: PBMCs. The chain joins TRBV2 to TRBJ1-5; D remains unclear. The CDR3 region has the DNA TGTGCCAGCAGTGTTTGGCAGGTTTGGGATCAGCCCCAGCATTTT. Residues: CASSVWQVWDQPQHF.